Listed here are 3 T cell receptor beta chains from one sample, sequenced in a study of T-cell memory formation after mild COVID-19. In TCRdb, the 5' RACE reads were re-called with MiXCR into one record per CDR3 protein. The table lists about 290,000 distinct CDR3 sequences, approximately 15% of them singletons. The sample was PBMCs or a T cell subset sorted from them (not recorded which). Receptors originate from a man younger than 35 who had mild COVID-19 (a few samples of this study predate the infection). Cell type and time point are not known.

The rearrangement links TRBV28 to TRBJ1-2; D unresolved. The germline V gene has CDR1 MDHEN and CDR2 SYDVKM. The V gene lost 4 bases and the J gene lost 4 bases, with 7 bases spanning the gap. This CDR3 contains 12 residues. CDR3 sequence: CASSSPAYGYTF. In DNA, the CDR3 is TGTGCCAGCAGTTCGCCGGCCTATGGCTACACCTTC.

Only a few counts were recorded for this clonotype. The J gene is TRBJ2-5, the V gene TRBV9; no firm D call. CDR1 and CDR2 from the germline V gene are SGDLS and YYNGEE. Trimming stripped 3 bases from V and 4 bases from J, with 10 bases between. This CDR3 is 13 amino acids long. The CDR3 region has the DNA TGTGCCAGCAGCGCCTCTTCACTAGAGACCCAGTACTTC. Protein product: CASSASSLETQYF.

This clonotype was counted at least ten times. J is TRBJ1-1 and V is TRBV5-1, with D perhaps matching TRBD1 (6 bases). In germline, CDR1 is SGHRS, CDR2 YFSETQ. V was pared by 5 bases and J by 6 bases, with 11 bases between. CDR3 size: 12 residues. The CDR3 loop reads CASSTGASEAFF. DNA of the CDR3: TGCGCCAGCAGTACGGGGGCTTCTGAAGCTTTCTTT.